The rows below give T cell receptor beta chains drawn from one sample of a study of cytomegalovirus exposure and HLA in healthy donors. Libraries were prepared by immunoSEQ multiplex PCR; TCRdb keeps only in-frame clonotypes and omits some of them. Here the sample spans about 360,000 clones, about nine tenths being singletons. The sample was PBMCs. The receptors shown here come from a woman aged 18-30 years in good health and CMV-seronegative. Both conserved end residues are part of each CDR3. A D gene is named only where the DNA matches it firmly. Size is stated for part of the rows, as once, few or many counts, or as a class when the clone is expanded.

abundance	d_gene	j_gene	v_gene	CDR3aa	CDR3nt
once	NA	TRBJ1-1	TRBV2	CASIDEMGGYTEAFF	TGTGCCAGCATTGACGAAATGGGGGGTTACACTGAAGCTTTCTTT
NA	NA	TRBJ2-1	TRBV18	CASSDLGAHAIQEQFF	TGTGCCAGCTCTGACCTTGGGGCCCATGCTATCCAGGAGCAGTTCTTC
NA	NA	TRBJ2-7	TRBV5-1	CASSLVGQDYEQYF	TGCGCCAGCAGCTTGGTGGGGCAGGACTACGAGCAGTACTTC
NA	NA	TRBJ2-7	TRBV28	CASIKGGASSYEQYF	TGTGCCAGCATCAAAGGAGGAGCCTCCTCCTACGAGCAGTACTTC
NA	NA	TRBJ2-1	TRBV28	CASSEGLLSYNEQFF	TGTGCCAGCAGTGAGGGACTCCTCTCCTACAATGAGCAGTTCTTC
NA	NA	TRBJ1-1	TRBV18	CASSPGAIHTEAFF	TGTGCCAGCTCACCTGGTGCGATTCACACTGAAGCTTTCTTT
NA	NA	TRBJ2-2	TRBV7-9	CASSLVASGSSDTGELFF	TGTGCCAGCAGCTTAGTTGCATCGGGGAGTTCAGACACCGGGGAGCTGTTTTTT
once	NA	TRBJ2-2	TRBV15	CATSRGVGTVRNTGELFF	TGTGCCACCAGCAGAGGAGTTGGAACAGTTCGGAACACCGGGGAGCTGTTTTTT
NA	NA	TRBJ2-7	TRBV5-1	CASSLGTVAYEQYF	TGCGCCAGCAGCTTGGGTACGGTTGCCTACGAGCAGTACTTC
few	TRBD1	TRBJ1-1	TRBV30	CAWSVYRGNTEAFF	TGTGCCTGGAGTGTATACAGGGGCAACACTGAAGCTTTCTTT
NA	NA	TRBJ2-3	TRBV28	CASNVVGAQYF	TGTGCCAGCAACGTAGTCGGAGCGCAGTATTTT
NA	NA	TRBJ1-2	TRBV27	CASSPGIDYGYTF	TGTGCCAGCAGTCCCGGGATCGACTATGGCTACACCTTC